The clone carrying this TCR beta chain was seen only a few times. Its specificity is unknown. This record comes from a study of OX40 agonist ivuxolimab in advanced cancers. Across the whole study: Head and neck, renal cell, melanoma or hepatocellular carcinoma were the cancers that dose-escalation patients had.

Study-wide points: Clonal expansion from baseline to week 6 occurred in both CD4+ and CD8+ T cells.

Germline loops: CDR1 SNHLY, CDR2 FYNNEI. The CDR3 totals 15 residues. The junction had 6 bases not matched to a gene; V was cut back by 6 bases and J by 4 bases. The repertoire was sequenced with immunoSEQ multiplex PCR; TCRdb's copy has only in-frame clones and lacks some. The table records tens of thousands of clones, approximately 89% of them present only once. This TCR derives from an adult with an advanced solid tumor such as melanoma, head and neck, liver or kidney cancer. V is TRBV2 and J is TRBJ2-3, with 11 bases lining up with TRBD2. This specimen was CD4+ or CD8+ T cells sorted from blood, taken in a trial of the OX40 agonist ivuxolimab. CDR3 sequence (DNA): TGTGCCAGCAGGGCTAGCGGGGGGTCCGCAGATACGCAGTATTTT. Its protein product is CASRASGGSADTQYF.